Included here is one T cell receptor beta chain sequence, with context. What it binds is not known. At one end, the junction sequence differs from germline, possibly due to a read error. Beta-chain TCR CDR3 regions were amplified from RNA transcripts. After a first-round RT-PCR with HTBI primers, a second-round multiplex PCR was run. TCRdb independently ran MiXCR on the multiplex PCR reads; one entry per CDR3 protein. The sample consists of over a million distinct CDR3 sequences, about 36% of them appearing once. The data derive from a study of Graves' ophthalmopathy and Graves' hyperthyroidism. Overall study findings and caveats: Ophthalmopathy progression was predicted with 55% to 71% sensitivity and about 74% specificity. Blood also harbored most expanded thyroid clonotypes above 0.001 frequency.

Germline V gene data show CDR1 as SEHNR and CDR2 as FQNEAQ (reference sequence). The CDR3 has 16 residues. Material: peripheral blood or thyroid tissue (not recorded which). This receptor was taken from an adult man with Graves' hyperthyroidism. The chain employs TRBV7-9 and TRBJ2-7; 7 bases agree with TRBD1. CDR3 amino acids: CASSHLTGSSSYEQYF. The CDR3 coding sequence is TGCGCCAGCAGCCACCTGACAGGGTCGAGCTCCTACGAGCAGTACTTC.